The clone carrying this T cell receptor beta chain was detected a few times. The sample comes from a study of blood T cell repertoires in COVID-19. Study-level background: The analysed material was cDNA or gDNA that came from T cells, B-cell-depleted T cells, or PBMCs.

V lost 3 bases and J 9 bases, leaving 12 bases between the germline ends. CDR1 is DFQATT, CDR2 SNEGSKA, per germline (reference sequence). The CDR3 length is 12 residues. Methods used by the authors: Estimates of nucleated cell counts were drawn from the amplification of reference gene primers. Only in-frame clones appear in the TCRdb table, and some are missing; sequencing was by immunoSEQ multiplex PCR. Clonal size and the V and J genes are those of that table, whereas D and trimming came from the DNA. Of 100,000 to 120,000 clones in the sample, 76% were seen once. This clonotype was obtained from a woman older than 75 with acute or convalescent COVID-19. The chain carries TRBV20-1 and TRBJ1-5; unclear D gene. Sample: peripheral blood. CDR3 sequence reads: CSASSGDGPQHF. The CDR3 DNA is TGCAGTGCTAGTTCCGGGGATGGGCCCCAGCATTTT.